This T cell receptor beta chain derives from a study of spatial heterogeneity in lung cancer. Every TCR cDNA molecule bore a unique molecular identifier. Each CDR3 protein gets one entry after TCRdb re-called the 5' RACE reads with MiXCR. The sample consists of about 1,600 distinct CDR3 sequences, 16% of them appearing once. Indicated time point: sample taken at primary tumor resection. TCRs were sequenced from unsorted whole RNA of tumor, nontumor lung or PBMC. This clonotype was detected only a few times. Its antigen remains unknown. CDR1 SEHNR and CDR2 FQNEAQ come from the germline V gene (reference sequence). This CDR3 comprises 17 residues. Trimming took off 8 bases at V and 2 bases at J, with 24 bases between the two ends. Study results and limitations: One measure, the expanded intratumoral alpha and beta TCR count, tracked tumor mutation counts. Estimation of coverage gave values of about 7% for alpha and around 14% for beta chains in tumor T cells.

This clonotype was sampled from a female donor with early-stage non-small cell lung cancer. The V and J genes are TRBV7-9 and TRBJ1-1; D is perhaps TRBD1 (6 bases). The sample was lung tumor tissue, taken at surgery. Here the CDR3 reads CASSGASGTVLNTEAFF. The CDR3 region has the DNA TGTGCCAGCTCGGGGGCCTCCGGGACTGTTCTCAACACTGAAGCTTTCTTT.